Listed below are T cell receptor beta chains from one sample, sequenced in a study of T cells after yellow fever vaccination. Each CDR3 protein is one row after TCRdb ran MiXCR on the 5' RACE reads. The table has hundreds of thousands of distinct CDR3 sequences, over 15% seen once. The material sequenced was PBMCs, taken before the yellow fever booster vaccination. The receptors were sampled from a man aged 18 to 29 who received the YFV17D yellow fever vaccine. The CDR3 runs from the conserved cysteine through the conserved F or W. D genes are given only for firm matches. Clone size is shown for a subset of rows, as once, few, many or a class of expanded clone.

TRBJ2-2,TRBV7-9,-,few,CASTVEAGELFF,TGTGCCAGCACCGTAGAGGCCGGGGAGCTGTTTTTT
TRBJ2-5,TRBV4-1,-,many,CASSQGGLQETQYF,TGCGCCAGCAGCCAAGGGGGACTCCAAGAGACCCAGTACTTC
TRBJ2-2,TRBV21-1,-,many,CASSNEQGANTGELFF,TGTGCCAGCAGCAACGAACAGGGTGCGAACACCGGGGAGCTGTTTTTT
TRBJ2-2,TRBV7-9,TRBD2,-,CASSHSGGTTGELFF,TGTGCCAGCAGCCATAGCGGGGGGACCACCGGGGAGCTGTTTTTT
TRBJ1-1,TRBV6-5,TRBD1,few,CASSYGQGNAFF,TGTGCCAGCAGTTACGGACAGGGAAACGCTTTCTTT
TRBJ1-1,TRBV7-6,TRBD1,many,CASSLGTGLKTEAFF,TGTGCCAGCAGCTTAGGGACAGGGTTAAAGACTGAAGCTTTCTTT
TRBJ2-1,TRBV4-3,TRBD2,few,CASSQRLSGGYNEQFF,TGCGCCAGCAGCCAACGATTAAGCGGGGGGTACAATGAGCAGTTCTTC
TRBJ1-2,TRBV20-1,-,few,CTTSGDSRGYTF,TGCACGACGTCTGGGGATTCGAGAGGCTACACCTTC
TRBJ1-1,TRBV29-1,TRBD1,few,CSVTGTANTNTEAFF,TGCAGCGTCACCGGGACAGCTAACACGAACACTGAAGCTTTCTTT
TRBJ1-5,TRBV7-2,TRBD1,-,CASSSGQGDLSNQPQHF,TGTGCCAGCAGCTCGGGACAGGGGGACCTTAGCAATCAGCCCCAGCATTTT
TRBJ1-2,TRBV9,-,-,CASSVRAGHYGYTF,TGTGCCAGCAGCGTAAGGGCAGGGCACTATGGCTACACCTTC
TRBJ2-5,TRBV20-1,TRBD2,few,CSVRLALTETQYF,TGCAGTGTGAGACTAGCGTTAACAGAGACCCAGTACTTC
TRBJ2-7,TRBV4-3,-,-,CASSQDWAGSAYEQYF,TGCGCCAGCAGCCAAGATTGGGCAGGGTCAGCCTACGAGCAGTACTTC
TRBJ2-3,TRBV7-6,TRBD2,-,CASKAGASTDTQYF,TGTGCCAGCAAAGCGGGGGCCTCCACAGATACGCAGTATTTT
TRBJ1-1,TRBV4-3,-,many,CASSQDEYRVTEAFF,TGCGCCAGCAGCCAAGATGAATACAGGGTCACTGAAGCTTTCTTT
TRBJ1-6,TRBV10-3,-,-,CAISGQVGNSPLHF,TGTGCCATCAGTGGACAGGTGGGAAATTCACCCCTCCACTTT
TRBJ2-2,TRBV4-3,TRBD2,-,CASSQTIAGENTGELFF,TGCGCCAGCAGCCAAACTATAGCGGGGGAGAACACCGGGGAGCTGTTTTTT